These 15 T cell receptor beta chains were sequenced from one sample in a study of blood T cell repertoires in COVID-19. Clones were read by immunoSEQ multiplex PCR, and TCRdb kept only the in-frame ones, dropping some. The sample includes approximately 450,000 clones, around 89% of them seen just once. Sequencing was performed on PBMCs or T cells enriched from blood (not recorded which). The receptor set was obtained from a man between 25 and 39 years old who had recovered from COVID-19.

This sequence joins TRBV3-1 (or the pseudogene TRBV3-2) and TRBJ1-2; D unclear. CDR3 length: 15 amino acids. CDR1 and CDR2 (germline): LGHDT, YNNKEL (reference sequence). V lost 4 bases, J lost 7 bases, and 19 bases lay in between. The CDR3 nucleotides are TGTGCCAGCAGCCTCAACGTCGGGGAAAGAGGTGGCTACACCTTC. Translated, it gives CASSLNVGERGGYTF.

J is TRBJ2-1 and V is TRBV28, with D possibly TRBD2 on 6 matching bases. CDR1 and CDR2 from the germline V gene are MDHEN and SYDVKM. The V end was cut by 3 bases, the J end by 3 bases, with 6 bases between. The CDR3 loop spans 13 amino acids. CDR3 loop: CASSFSGYNEQFF. In DNA form, the CDR3 reads TGTGCCAGCAGTTTTAGCGGCTACAATGAGCAGTTCTTC. The whole variable domain, filled in from reference TRBV28 and TRBJ2-1, reads DVKVTQSSRYLVKRTGEKVFLECVQDMDHENMFWYRQDPGLGLRLIYFSYDVKMKEKGDIPEGYSVSREKKERFSLILESASTNQTSMYLCASSFSGYNEQFFGPGTRLTVL.

This clone was observed once. The rearrangement joins TRBV2 to TRBJ2-1; TRBD2 agrees at 11 bases. Germline V gene sequence: CDR1 SNHLY, CDR2 FYNNEI. The CDR3 consists of 13 residues. V was clipped by 5 bases and J by 11 bases; unmatched bases: 5. CDR3 bases: TGTGCCAGCAGTTTACTAGCGGGAGATAAGCAGTTCTTC. Its protein is CASSLLAGDKQFF. Full variable domain (remainder filled in from reference TRBV2 and TRBJ2-1): EPEVTQTPSHQVTQMGQEVILRCVPISNHLYFYWYRQILGQKVEFLVSFYNNEISEKSEIFDDQFSVERPDGSNFTLKIRSTKLEDSAMYFCASSLLAGDKQFFGPGTRLTVL.

CDR3 residues: CASSYGQGETQYF. The CDR3 DNA is TGTGCCAGCAGTTACGGACAGGGAGAGACCCAGTACTTC. The rearrangement links TRBV27 to TRBJ2-5; 8 bases match TRBD1. V shed 4 bases and J 4 bases; nucleotides not matched to a gene: 2. This CDR3 is built from 13 residues. The germline V gene encodes CDR1 MNHEY and CDR2 SMNVEV (reference sequence).

This clone appeared a single time. The V call is TRBV20-1, the J call TRBJ2-7, with D unresolved. Germline lookup yields CDR1 DFQATT and CDR2 SNEGSKA (reference sequence). The CDR3 contains 11 residues. The V end lost 7 bases, the J end lost 3 bases, and 10 bases lay between the germline ends. Here the CDR3 DNA reads TGCAGTGTGGCAGAAGTCTACGAGCAGTACTTC. Protein sequence: CSVAEVYEQYF.

This clone is a singleton in its sample. The V and J genes are TRBV9 and TRBJ2-3; possible D gene TRBD1, 6 bases. CDR1 is SGDLS and CDR2 is YYNGEE in the germline V gene. Trimming cost V 4 bases and J 0 bases, with 21 bases left between them. The CDR3 sequence is 18 residues long. CDR3 DNA: TGTGCCAGCAGCTCAAAGGGGTTCCGAACAGGGAGCACAGATACGCAGTATTTT. It yields the protein CASSSKGFRTGSTDTQYF. The whole variable domain, remainder taken from reference TRBV9 and TRBJ2-3, is DSGVTQTPKHLITATGQRVTLRCSPRSGDLSVYWYQQSLDQGLQFLIQYYNGEERAKGNILERFSAQQFPDLHSELNLSSLELGDSALYFCASSSKGFRTGSTDTQYFGPGTRLTVL.

This rearrangement joins TRBV6-5 to TRBJ1-2, with TRBD1 matching 7 bases. Germline assignment: CDR1 MNHEY and CDR2 SVGAGI. This CDR3 spans 16 amino acids. J was trimmed by 4 bases and V by 0 bases; bases with no gene match: 8. CDR3 sequence reads: CASSYSRTGPSYGYTF. DNA for the CDR3: TGTGCCAGCAGTTACTCGCGGACAGGCCCTAGCTATGGCTACACCTTC.

The rearrangement joins TRBV11-2 to TRBJ2-7; a possible D gene is TRBD1 (6 bases). V was cut by 6 bases and J by 0 bases, with 12 bases left in between. Germline V gives CDR1 SGHAT, CDR2 FQNNGV. The CDR3 is made up of 14 amino acids. The CDR3 is CASRRDRHSYEQYF. The CDR3 region has the DNA TGTGCCAGCAGGAGAGACAGGCACTCCTACGAGCAGTACTTC. Drawing the rest from reference TRBV11-2 and TRBJ2-7, the complete variable domain is EAGVAQSPRYKIIEKRQSVAFWCNPISGHATLYWYQQILGQGPKLLIQFQNNGVVDDSQLPKDRFSAERLKGVDSTLKIQPAKLEDSAVYLCASRRDRHSYEQYFGPGTRLTVT.

The chain couples TRBV20-1 to TRBJ2-7, with D maybe TRBD2 (5 bases). V was shortened by 3 bases and J by 3 bases, with 9 bases between the two germline ends. CDR1 is DFQATT, CDR2 SNEGSKA, per germline (reference sequence). This CDR3 comprises 12 residues. This CDR3 is CSASLAGYEQYF. In DNA, the CDR3 is TGCAGTGCTAGTTTGGCGGGCTACGAGCAGTACTTC.

This chain uses TRBV4-1 with TRBJ2-3, with TRBD1 matching over 7 bases. Germline V gives CDR1 MGHRA, CDR2 YSYEKL. Trimming took 4 bases from V and 2 from J; bases not matched to a gene: 9. This CDR3 is 16 amino acids long. The CDR3 bases are TGCGCCAGCAGCCTAGGGACAGCCGGATTCACAGATACGCAGTATTTT. Amino acid sequence: CASSLGTAGFTDTQYF.

This chain links TRBV19 with TRBJ2-2; D possibly corresponds to TRBD2 (5 bases). Germline V gives CDR1 LNHDA, CDR2 SQIVND (reference sequence). The CDR3 covers 14 residues. Trimming pared 3 bases from V and 4 bases from J, leaving 9 bases between. Here the CDR3 DNA reads TGTGCCAGTAGTATCAGCGAGGGCACCGGGGAGCTGTTTTTT. Its translation is CASSISEGTGELFF.

The chain employs TRBV14 and TRBJ2-2; 14 bases are shared with TRBD2. Germline V lookup: CDR1 SGHDN, CDR2 FVKESK. V was clipped by 4 bases and J by 4 bases; unmatched bases: 5. The CDR3 runs 17 residues. The CDR3 is CASSLGLAGAVTGELFF. The CDR3 DNA follows: TGTGCCAGCAGCCTGGGACTAGCGGGAGCGGTCACCGGGGAGCTGTTTTTT.

This clone was detected only a few times. The V call is TRBV28, the J call TRBJ1-1, with 10 bases that match TRBD1. From germline, CDR1 is MDHEN and CDR2 SYDVKM. J was trimmed by 0 bases and V by 6 bases; bases with no gene match: 4. The length of the CDR3 is 15 residues. The CDR3 sequence is CASSAGTGVNTEAFF. DNA of the CDR3: TGTGCCAGCAGCGCCGGGACAGGGGTGAACACTGAAGCTTTCTTT.

The chain employs TRBV7-9 and TRBJ2-5; D uncertain. Germline CDR1 reads SEHNR; CDR2 reads FQNEAQ (reference sequence). The CDR3 loop spans 12 amino acids. The V end lost 1 base, the J end lost 5 bases, and 5 bases lay between the germline ends. Here the CDR3 reads CASSLVLETQYF. CDR3 sequence (DNA): TGTGCCAGCAGCTTAGTCTTGGAGACCCAGTACTTC.

This chain joins TRBV11-1 and TRBJ2-3, with 11 bases lining up with TRBD2. The CDR3 is made up of 16 amino acids. The junction had 8 bases not matched to a gene; V was cut back by 5 bases and J by 4 bases. Germline V gene sequence: CDR1 SGHAT, CDR2 FQDESV (reference sequence). The CDR3 loop is CASSKRVAGGADTQYF. The CDR3 bases are TGTGCCAGCAGCAAGCGGGTAGCGGGAGGGGCAGATACGCAGTATTTT.